This is a list of T cell receptor beta chains from one sample in a study of human T cells and chemical hapten exposure. TCRdb re-called the RACE reads through MiXCR, storing one row per CDR3 protein. The data hold fewer than 95,000 distinct CDR3 sequences, with 9.5% to 11% observed a single time. Source: whole blood, taken in connection with sensitization to the hapten diphenylcyclopropenone (DPC). The receptors stem from a middle-aged man with alopecia areata. Some clones in this sample may be carry-over from other donors' samples. CDR3s include the opening cysteine and the closing phenylalanine or tryptophan. The D gene is left open where the match is weak. Only part of the rows carry a size: once, few, many, or a class if the clone is expanded.

d_gene,abundance,j_gene,v_gene,CDR3nt,CDR3aa
.,.,TRBJ1-4,TRBV28,TGTGCCAGCAGTTTTAGTGAAAAACTGTTTTTT,CASSFSEKLFF
TRBD2,.,TRBJ2-3,TRBV20-1,TGCAGTGCTGCCGGGACTAGGAAAAGTAGCACAGATACGCAGTATTTT,CSAAGTRKSSTDTQYF
.,few,TRBJ1-3,TRBV7-9,TGTGCCAGCAGCTTGGTCCCTCGGGTTACAGCTAGCTCTGGAAACACCATATATTTT,CASSLVPRVTASSGNTIYF
.,.,TRBJ2-7,TRBV10-3,TGTGCCATCACCCGTCGGTCAGGGTTTGATCAGTACGAGCAGTACTTC,CAITRRSGFDQYEQYF
.,few,TRBJ2-3,TRBV28,TGTGCCAGCAGTTTGCGACTGAGGCTTAGCACAGATACGCAGTATTTT,CASSLRLRLSTDTQYF
TRBD2,many,TRBJ2-3,TRBV2,TGTGCCAGCAGGCTTACTAGCGGGAGTGCAGATACGCAGTATTTT,CASRLTSGSADTQYF
TRBD1,.,TRBJ2-7,TRBV29-1,TGCAGCGTTGGGCCCACAGGGGTGAACGAGCAGTACTTC,CSVGPTGVNEQYF
.,.,TRBJ2-6,TRBV28,TGTGCCAGCACCCCATGGGGGGACTCTGGGGCCAACGTCCTGACTTTC,CASTPWGDSGANVLTF
.,many,TRBJ1-2,TRBV4-2,TGTGCCAGCAGCCCGGAGATCCGGGGGGGGGACTATGGCTACACCTTC,CASSPEIRGGDYGYTF
.,many,TRBJ1-5,TRBV6-2/TRBV6-3,TGTGCCAGCAGTTACTCTCGGAGGCAGCCCCAGCATTTT,CASSYSRRQPQHF
TRBD2,few,TRBJ2-4,TRBV28,TGTGCCAGCAGCGGGGGGGAGGGCCTAGGAAACATTCAGTACTTC,CASSGGEGLGNIQYF
TRBD1,.,TRBJ1-2,TRBV9,TGTGCCAGCAGCGTAGGTCCGTCCGACAGGGACTATGGCTACACCTTC,CASSVGPSDRDYGYTF
TRBD1,few,TRBJ2-4,TRBV10-3,TGTGCCATCAGTGAGTCGACAGGGATGGAGAACATTCAGTACTTC,CAISESTGMENIQYF
.,.,TRBJ1-2,TRBV21-1,TGTGCCAGCAGCAAAGACGAATATGGCTACACCTTC,CASSKDEYGYTF
.,few,TRBJ1-3,TRBV27,TGTGCCAGCAGTTTGACAGGAGCTGGAAACACCATATATTTT,CASSLTGAGNTIYF
.,few,TRBJ2-7,TRBV29-1,TGCAGCGTTACGGGGCCCGAGCAGTACTTC,CSVTGPEQYF
.,many,TRBJ1-5,TRBV4-2,TGTGCCAGCAGCCAAGATAGACGCCTCGATAGCAATCAGCCCCAGCATTTT,CASSQDRRLDSNQPQHF
TRBD1,.,TRBJ1-1,TRBV7-9,TGTGCCAGCAGCCCGTCGGACAGGCGCACTGAAGCTTTCTTT,CASSPSDRRTEAFF
.,.,TRBJ2-3,TRBV6-2/TRBV6-3,TGTGCCAGCAGGCCCCGACTTGCAGATACGCAGTATTTT,CASRPRLADTQYF
TRBD2,few,TRBJ2-3,TRBV19,TGTGCCACCAGAGAGAGGCTAGCGGGATATACAGATACGCAGTATTTT,CATRERLAGYTDTQYF
TRBD1,.,TRBJ1-5,TRBV6-6,TGTGCCAGCAGTTTAGGGACAGGGGGAAGTCAGCCCCAGCATTTT,CASSLGTGGSQPQHF
TRBD1,.,TRBJ2-2,TRBV25-1,TGTGCCAGCAGTAAAGACAGGGTTGGGGACACCGGGGAGCTGTTTTTT,CASSKDRVGDTGELFF
.,few,TRBJ1-5,TRBV20-1,TGCAGTGCTACTTTTTCCGGGGGGACCAATCAGCCCCAGCATTTT,CSATFSGGTNQPQHF
.,few,TRBJ1-1,TRBV5-5,TGTGCCAGCAGCTCCCTGTCAGGGAACACTGAAGCTTTCTTT,CASSSLSGNTEAFF
.,.,TRBJ2-5,TRBV5-1,TGCGCCAGCACCTCACAGGAACAAGAGACCCAGTACTTC,CASTSQEQETQYF
TRBD2,few,TRBJ2-7,TRBV27,TGTGCCAGCAGTTTATCGACTAGCGATGCCTACGAGCAGTACTTC,CASSLSTSDAYEQYF
.,few,TRBJ1-1,TRBV13,TGTGCCAGCAGCCACCTGACAGAGACTCTGAACACTGAAGCTTTCTTT,CASSHLTETLNTEAFF
.,few,TRBJ1-1,TRBV6-5,TGTGCCAGCAGTTACTGGGCGAACACTGAAGCTTTCTTT,CASSYWANTEAFF